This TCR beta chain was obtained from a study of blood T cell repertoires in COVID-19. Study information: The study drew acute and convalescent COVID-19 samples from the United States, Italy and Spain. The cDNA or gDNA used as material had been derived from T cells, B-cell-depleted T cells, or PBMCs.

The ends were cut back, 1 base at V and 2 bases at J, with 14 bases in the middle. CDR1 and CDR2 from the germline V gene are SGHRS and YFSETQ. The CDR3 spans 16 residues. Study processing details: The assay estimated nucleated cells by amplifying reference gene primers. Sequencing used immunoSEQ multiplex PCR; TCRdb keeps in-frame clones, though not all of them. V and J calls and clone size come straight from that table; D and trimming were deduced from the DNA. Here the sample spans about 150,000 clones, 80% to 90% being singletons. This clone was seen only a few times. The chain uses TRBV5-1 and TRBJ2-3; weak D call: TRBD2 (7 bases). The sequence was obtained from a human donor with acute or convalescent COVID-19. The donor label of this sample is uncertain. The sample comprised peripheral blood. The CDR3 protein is CASSLSGRGSTDTQYF. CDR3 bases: TGCGCCAGCAGCTTGAGTGGGAGGGGGTCCACAGATACGCAGTATTTT.